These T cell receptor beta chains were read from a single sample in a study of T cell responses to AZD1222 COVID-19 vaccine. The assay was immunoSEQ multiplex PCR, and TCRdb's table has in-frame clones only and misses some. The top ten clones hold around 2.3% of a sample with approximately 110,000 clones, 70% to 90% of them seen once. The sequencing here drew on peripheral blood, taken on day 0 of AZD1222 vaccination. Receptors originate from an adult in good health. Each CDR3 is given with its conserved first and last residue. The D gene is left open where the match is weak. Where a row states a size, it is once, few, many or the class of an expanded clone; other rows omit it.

CASSHWTSGKGAKNIQYF,TGTGCCAGCAGTCACTGGACTAGCGGAAAGGGGGCCAAAAACATTCAGTACTTC,TRBJ2-4,once,TRBD2,TRBV28,18
CASIQPGVNYGYTF,TGTGCCAGTATCCAGCCGGGGGTGAACTATGGCTACACCTTC,TRBJ1-2,.,.,TRBV19,14
CATSDKYQETQYF,TGTGCCACCAGTGACAAGTACCAAGAGACCCAGTACTTC,TRBJ2-5,few,.,TRBV24-1,13
CATSDNPGLFGGYTF,TGTGCCACCAGTGACAACCCCGGACTTTTCGGTGGCTACACCTTC,TRBJ1-2,.,.,TRBV24-1,15
CSVVEGLSNQPQHF,TGCAGCGTTGTGGAGGGGCTGAGCAATCAGCCCCAGCATTTT,TRBJ1-5,.,.,TRBV29-1,14
CASSFEVGQGGYGYTF,TGTGCCAGCAGTTTCGAAGTGGGTCAGGGCGGCTATGGCTACACCTTC,TRBJ1-2,.,.,TRBV28,16
CASSTGSGELFF,TGCGCCAGCAGTACGGGGAGCGGGGAGCTGTTTTTT,TRBJ2-2,.,.,TRBV10-1,12
CASSQEGRAQETQYF,TGCGCCAGCAGCCAAGAAGGGCGGGCGCAAGAGACCCAGTACTTC,TRBJ2-5,.,.,TRBV4-1,15
CASSVGVFRTSGIYEQYF,TGTGCCAGTAGTGTAGGCGTTTTTCGGACTAGCGGGATTTACGAGCAGTACTTC,TRBJ2-7,.,TRBD2,TRBV19,18
CASSHGTGYDNEQFF,TGCGCCAGCAGCCATGGGACAGGGTATGACAATGAGCAGTTCTTC,TRBJ2-1,.,TRBD1,TRBV4-1,15
CSVSQGPGTEAFF,TGCAGCGTTTCACAGGGGCCGGGCACTGAAGCTTTCTTT,TRBJ1-1,.,TRBD1,TRBV29-1,13
CASSYAGLAGANVLTF,TGTGCCAGCAGCTACGCGGGGTTGGCTGGGGCCAACGTCCTGACTTTC,TRBJ2-6,.,.,TRBV11-2,16
CASSSRASGKETQYF,TGTGCCAGCAGTTCCCGAGCTAGCGGGAAAGAGACCCAGTACTTC,TRBJ2-5,.,TRBD2,TRBV6-5,15
CATSDSDRGVANEQFF,TGTGCCACCAGTGATTCGGACAGGGGGGTGGCGAATGAGCAGTTCTTC,TRBJ2-1,.,TRBD1,TRBV24-1,16
CASSQSSGSNNEQYF,TGTGCCAGCAGCCAATCTAGCGGGAGTAACAACGAGCAGTACTTC,TRBJ2-7,.,TRBD2,TRBV3-1/TRBV3-2,15
CASSRDSYGYTF,TGTGCCAGCAGCCGGGACAGCTATGGCTACACCTTC,TRBJ1-2,.,TRBD1,TRBV7-2,12
CASSQEHYSYEQYF,TGTGCCAGCAGCCAAGAACACTACTCCTACGAGCAGTACTTC,TRBJ2-7,.,.,TRBV14,14
CASSLSFRGRGYTF,TGTGCCAGCAGCTTGAGTTTCAGGGGAAGAGGCTACACCTTC,TRBJ1-2,.,.,TRBV5-6,14
CASSIPGGPREQYF,TGTGCCAGTAGTATTCCCGGGGGCCCCCGCGAGCAGTACTTC,TRBJ2-7,.,.,TRBV19,14
CASSNREGQRGLMRKLFF,TGTGCCAGCAGTAACCGCGAGGGACAGCGGGGGTTAATGCGTAAACTGTTTTTT,TRBJ1-4,.,TRBD1,TRBV6-2/TRBV6-3,18
CASGSSMNTEAFF,TGTGCTAGTGGCTCGTCCATGAACACTGAAGCTTTCTTT,TRBJ1-1,.,.,TRBV12-5,13
CASRRRGVNEKLFF,TGTGCCAGCAGGAGACGGGGGGTGAATGAAAAACTGTTTTTT,TRBJ1-4,once,.,TRBV6-6,14
CASSPTAGSSYEQYF,TGTGCCAGCAGTCCTACCGCGGGGAGCTCCTACGAGCAGTACTTC,TRBJ2-7,.,.,TRBV6-5,15